This T cell receptor (beta chain) was sequenced in a study of blood T cell repertoires in COVID-19 (dated by TCRdb to 2020 to 2022). For context, the study as a whole: Samples from collaborators originated in the United States, Italy and Spain and spanned both the acute and convalescent phases of COVID-19. The prospective study material was composed of cDNA or gDNA derived from T cells, B-cell-depleted T cells, or PBMCs. The dataset comprised deeply sampled blood TCRbeta repertoires from subjects exposed to, actively infected with, or recovered from COVID-19. The repertoires were released in a freely available public database meant as a resource for research on the immune response to SARS-CoV-2. The samples were drawn from two sources: the first 160 participants of the ongoing ImmuneRACE study, and 1,200 or so subjects contributed by 6 global collaborators. Nearly every sample came with metadata listing a de-identified subject ID, COVID-19 status, age in years and sex. Where HLA class I and class II types were available, the types were taken from metadata supplied by the sample provider, not from assay-based typing. Study-level results and caveats: The quantity of clinical and demographic metadata differed by source and by participant and was supplied without curation.

Collaborating institutions collected whole blood in K2EDTA tubes following their own protocols. For TCRbeta analysis, collaborators shipped samples as frozen whole blood, isolated PBMCs, or DNA extracted from either of those sample types. The immunoSEQ Assay, a bias-controlled multiplex PCR, was used to amplify TCRbeta CDR3 regions from genomic DNA. Turning to the authors' computational methods: Within the assay, amplification of reference gene primers was used to estimate how many nucleated cells each sample contained. To quantify the absolute abundance of each unique TCRbeta CDR3 rearrangement, sequence reads were collapsed and filtered. Productive Simpson clonality was computed per sample as the square root of Simpson's diversity index over productive rearrangements. TCRdb took this table from immuneACCESS and kept in-frame rearrangements with V and J called. Such tables lack part of the clones; where checked against another copy, unresolved V genes explain under half of the gap, and the rest is unexplained. The V and J calls and clone size come from that table; D and trimming were worked out from the DNA. This sample comprises about 15,000 clones, 80% of them detected only once. The leading ten clones occupy 16% of the sample.

A note on this clone: It has no known antigen specificity. No base-level quality is on record; no much larger clone is a single base apart.

Material: peripheral blood. This clonotype was sampled from a human donor in a cohort sampled during active COVID-19.

The base sequence is TGCGCCAGCAGCTTGGACAGTTTTAGCAATCAGCCCCAGCATTTT. Its protein reads: CASSLDSFSNQPQHF. Recombination linked TRBV5-1 to TRBJ1-5; confidence is insufficient to name the D gene. CDR3 length: 15 amino acids, cysteine to phenylalanine. The retained sequence is limited to the CDR3, 45 bases, with the frame set at the first base. Relative to germline, V is 0 bases shorter and J is 0 bases shorter, with 7 bases between their ends. CDR1 is given as SGHRS and CDR2 as YFSETQ, both from the germline V gene.